The 17 T cell receptor beta chains below were found in one sample sequenced in a study of beta chain features in type 1 diabetes (dated by TCRdb to 2017 to 2018). Library preparation was by the immunoSEQ multiplex PCR assay. The entire amount of isolated RNA was reverse transcribed using the High Capacity cDNA Reverse Transcription Kit, so the sequenced TCRB transcripts were expressed ones. The clones in this table, taken by TCRdb from immuneACCESS, are in-frame only. Not every clone is retained; where verified, under half of the shortfall comes from an unresolved V gene, and the cause of the rest is unknown. This sample comprises about 110,000 clones, 40% of them detected only once. The biggest ten clones account for roughly 0.07% of the sample. The sequenced sample was stem cell memory CD4+ T cells from blood. The cell subset or site label, as the study defines it: stem cell-like memory CD4+ T cells. The origin of the receptors is a woman between 18 and 30 years old in good health.

This clone was recorded a few times. The chain joins TRBV9 to TRBJ1-1, with D unclear. Trimming took 4 bases from V and 8 from J, leaving 12 bases between them. The CDR3 has 12 residues. Germline V gene data show CDR1 as SGDLS and CDR2 as YYNGEE. The CDR3 DNA reads TGTGCCAGCAGCCCTACGGACTTAGAAGCTTTCTTT. Encoded protein: CASSPTDLEAFF.

Note on this clone: A junction boundary mismatches the germline segment, possibly from a read error. Other DNA sequences in this specimen translate into the identical CDR3. The chain recombines TRBV30 with TRBJ2-2, with a weak D call TRBD2 (7 bases). This CDR3 is 15 amino acids long. Germline loops: CDR1 GTSNPN, CDR2 SVGIG (reference sequence). The CDR3 spells CAWSGGGSVTGELFF. CDR3 sequence (DNA): TGTGCTTGGAGTGGGGGCGGGAGTGTAACCGGGGAGCTGTTTTTT. Complete variable domain (other parts from reference TRBV30 and TRBJ2-2): SQTIHQWPATLVQPVGSPLSLECTVEGTSNPNLYWYRQAAGRGLQLLFYSVGIGQISSEVPQNLSASRPQDRQFILSSKKLLLSDSGFYLCAWSGGGSVTGELFFGEGSRLTVL.

The V gene is TRBV27, the J gene TRBJ2-1, with TRBD2 matching 7 bases. This CDR3 is built from 12 residues. J was trimmed by 15 bases and V by 5 bases; bases with no gene match: 10. Germline V lookup: CDR1 MNHEY, CDR2 SMNVEV (reference sequence). The CDR3 reads CASSTLGEGSFF. CDR3 sequence (DNA): TGTGCCAGCAGTACCTTAGGGGAGGGGTCGTTCTTC.

This clone was seen more than once but under ten times. The V gene is TRBV29-1, the J gene TRBJ1-2; D is possibly TRBD1 (6 bases). The germline CDR1 and CDR2 sequences are SQVTM and ANQGSEA. V was pared by 6 bases and J by 8 bases, with 16 bases between. The CDR3 contains 12 residues. The CDR3 loop is CSVANREHGYTF. The CDR3 DNA follows: TGCAGCGTGGCCAACAGGGAGCACGGCTACACCTTC.

This clone was found a few times. This rearrangement joins TRBV28 to TRBJ1-5; 7 bases match TRBD1. J lost 7 bases, V lost 8 bases, and 14 bases had no gene match. Germline assignment: CDR1 MDHEN and CDR2 SYDVKM. CDR3 length: 15 amino acids. The CDR3: CASRFSDRETQPQHF. The CDR3 region has the DNA TGTGCCAGCCGCTTCTCAGACAGGGAGACCCAGCCCCAGCATTTT. Using reference TRBV28 and TRBJ1-5 for the parts outside the CDR3, the full variable domain is DVKVTQSSRYLVKRTGEKVFLECVQDMDHENMFWYRQDPGLGLRLIYFSYDVKMKEKGDIPEGYSVSREKKERFSLILESASTNQTSMYLCASRFSDRETQPQHFGDGTRLSIL.

This sequence joins TRBV7-9 and TRBJ1-2; D is uncertain. Trimming left V 4 bases short and J 8 bases short, with 14 bases between. CDR1 is SEHNR and CDR2 is FQNEAQ in the germline V gene (reference sequence). CDR3 length: 13 amino acids. CDR3 region: CASSSGLQAGYTF. The CDR3 region has the DNA TGTGCCAGCAGCTCAGGCCTCCAAGCCGGCTACACCTTC.

The rearrangement joins TRBV18 to TRBJ2-1, with D perhaps matching TRBD2 (6 bases). CDR3 length: 14 residues. Between the trimmed V and J ends, which lost 3 bases and 8 bases, there was a span of 14 bases. Per germline, CDR1 KGHSH and CDR2 LQKENI. The CDR3 region is CASSPGGSFHEQFF. The CDR3, as DNA: TGTGCCAGCTCACCGGGAGGCTCGTTCCATGAGCAGTTCTTC. Full variable domain (outside the CDR3, taken from reference TRBV18 and TRBJ2-1): NAGVMQNPRHLVRRRGQEARLRCSPMKGHSHVYWYRQLPEEGLKFMVYLQKENIIDESGMPKERFSAEFPKEGPSILRIQQVVRGDSAAYFCASSPGGSFHEQFFGPGTRLTVL.

The chain carries TRBV5-6 and TRBJ1-1; D is possibly TRBD1 (5 bases). Germline lookup yields CDR1 SGHDT and CDR2 YYEEEE. V was shortened by 4 bases and J by 11 bases, with 24 bases between the two germline ends. The CDR3 runs 15 residues. The CDR3: CASSVINRDSQTAFF. CDR3 coding DNA: TGTGCCAGCAGCGTAATTAACCGGGACTCCCAAACGGCTTTCTTT.

This clone was observed a few times. V is TRBV7-9 and J is TRBJ1-1; D might be TRBD1 (6 bases). Germline V gives CDR1 SEHNR, CDR2 FQNEAQ (reference sequence). The CDR3 loop spans 17 amino acids. V shed 1 base and J shed 0 bases, with 15 bases lying between them. The CDR3 DNA reads as TGTGCCAGCAGCTTAGTCGTGCACAGGGAGATGAACACTGAAGCTTTCTTT. Its translation is CASSLVVHREMNTEAFF.

A few counts support this clone. The chain is built from TRBV11-2 and TRBJ2-1; TRBD1 might be the D (6 bases). This CDR3 region has 17 residues. CDR1 and CDR2 from the germline V gene are SGHAT and FQNNGV. V lost 5 bases, J lost 5 bases, and 22 bases lay in between. CDR3 bases: TGTGCCAGCAGCCCCAGGCGGAGCACAGGGCTGGACAATGAGCAGTTCTTC. Residues: CASSPRRSTGLDNEQFF.

The chain has TRBV10-3 and TRBJ2-1; 10 positions match TRBD2. Germline V gene data show CDR1 as ENHRY and CDR2 as SYGVKD. V gave up 0 bases and J gave up 9 bases; unmatched junction bases: 14. This CDR3 contains 18 residues. The CDR3 DNA reads TGTGCCATCAGTGAGTCGGGGCTTCCTAGCGGGAGAGGAGGTGAGCAGTTCTTC. Amino acid sequence: CAISESGLPSGRGGEQFF.

In its sample, this clone was seen once. This chain joins TRBV5-1 and TRBJ2-3, with 16 bases matching TRBD2. Germline CDR1 SGHRS, CDR2 YFSETQ. CDR3 length equals 16 residues. The trim removed 4 bases at V and 5 bases at J, leaving 4 bases unmatched. The CDR3 DNA follows: TGCGCCAGCAGCCTGGGACTAGCGGGAGGGGTAGATACGCAGTATTTT. This sequence encodes CASSLGLAGGVDTQYF. The whole variable domain, remainder taken from reference TRBV5-1 and TRBJ2-3, is KAGVTQTPRYLIKTRGQQVTLSCSPISGHRSVSWYQQTPGQGLQFLFEYFSETQRNKGNFPGRFSGRQFSNSRSEMNVSTLELGDSALYLCASSLGLAGGVDTQYFGPGTRLTVL.

The chain carries TRBV27 and TRBJ1-2; TRBD1 aligns across 10 bases. The CDR3 is 18 residues long. With 0 bases clipped from V and 6 bases from J, the junction kept 13 bases outside the gene matches. Per the germline V gene, CDR1 is MNHEY and CDR2 is SMNVEV (reference sequence). The CDR3 DNA is TGTGCCAGCAGTTTATCTTTCTCCCGACCGACAGGGGGCAATGGCTACACCTTC. It encodes CASSLSFSRPTGGNGYTF.

The sample holds a few counts of this clone. The chain combines TRBV2 with TRBJ1-5; D is uncertain. CDR1 is SNHLY and CDR2 is FYNNEI in the germline V gene. The CDR3 is made up of 15 amino acids. The ends were cut back, 2 bases at V and 7 bases at J, with 15 bases in the middle. The CDR3 spells CASSETSGVEQPQHF. CDR3 bases: TGTGCCAGCAGTGAAACATCAGGCGTAGAACAGCCCCAGCATTTT.

This rearrangement joins TRBV6-4 to TRBJ2-5, with 12 bases fitting TRBD2. V dropped 5 bases and J dropped 7; count of bases not matched to a gene: 2. The germline gives CDR1 MRHNA, CDR2 SNTAGT. The CDR3 has 13 amino acids. The DNA for the CDR3 is TGTGCCAGCAGTCTGACTAGCGGGGGGACCCAGTACTTC. Its translation: CASSLTSGGTQYF.

Here the CDR3 reads CASSLGLLRSGANVLTF. The CDR3 bases are TGTGCCAGCAGTTTAGGACTGCTTAGATCTGGGGCCAACGTCCTGACTTTC. J is TRBJ2-6 and V is TRBV27, with D perhaps TRBD2 (5 bases). The CDR3 has 17 residues. The V gene lost 2 bases and the J gene lost 1 base, with 12 bases spanning the gap. Germline V lookup: CDR1 MNHEY, CDR2 SMNVEV (reference sequence).

The chain recombines TRBV6-1 with TRBJ1-5; weak D call: TRBD1 (5 bases). V lost 7 bases, J lost 2 bases, and 12 bases lay in between. CDR1 and CDR2 from the germline V gene are MNHNS and SASEGT. This CDR3 comprises 14 residues. The CDR3 DNA is TGTGCCAGCAAGGGGTGGGGTGGCAATCAGCCCCAGCATTTT. Protein: CASKGWGGNQPQHF.